This T cell receptor (beta chain) was retrieved from a study of low-dose radiotherapy and immunotherapy resistance in tumors. Study details: Treatment of Cohort 1 consisted of 0.5 Gy per fraction every 2 weeks, adding up to 6.5 Gy.

Time point indicated: before trial treatment. Low-dose radiotherapy, low-dose cyclophosphamide, aspirin, ipilimumab and nivolumab were all given to the donors. Inclusion covered patients whose advanced solid tumors lacked tumor-infiltrating lymphocytes. Per the germline V gene, CDR1 is SEHNR and CDR2 is FQNEAQ (reference sequence). There are 18 residues in the CDR3. Trimming shortened V by 1 base and J by 1 base, and 17 bases separated the two germline ends. TRAV- and TRBV-specific primers primed first-strand cDNA, covering alpha and beta chains. Over 20 PCR cycles, TCRs were amplified from a constant-region primer and V-primer adapter. MiXCR, run by TCRdb on the reads, gives a single entry per CDR3 protein. The sample holds tens of thousands of distinct CDR3 sequences, about 18% seen once. This clonotype was detected only a few times.

The receptor was derived from a male donor with prostate cancer. The sample here was PBMCs, taken before treatment. The gene calls are TRBV7-9 and TRBJ2-4, with D possibly being TRBD2 (6 bases). CDR3 DNA: TGTGCCAGCAGCTTAGGGGGGGTTGGGGGTTCGGCCAAAAACATTCAGTACTTC. Translated, it gives CASSLGGVGGSAKNIQYF.